Shown below are 9 T cell receptor beta chains from a single sample sequenced in a study of blood T cells in healthy people across ages. Primers used in a second PCR of about 6 to 11 cycles were a sample-barcoded 5' primer and a J-beta primer mix. TCRdb fed the 5' RACE reads into MiXCR, producing one record per CDR3 protein. The sample records about a million distinct CDR3 sequences, 51% being singletons. The material sequenced was blood. The receptors come from a woman aged 55-75 years in good health.

The chain recombines TRBV21-1 with TRBJ2-6; the table gives TRBD1 as D, unverified against the DNA. TRBV21-1 is a listed pseudogene. This CDR3 spans 17 amino acids. The CDR3 here is CASTKDRGNSGANVLTF. The DNA for the CDR3 is TGTGCCAGCACCAAGGACAGGGGAAACTCTGGGGCCAACGTCCTGACTTTC.

This clonotype came up many times. The CDR3 here is CASSGGRQETQYF. In DNA form, the CDR3 reads TGTGCCAGCAGTGGGGGACGACAAGAGACCCAGTACTTC. The V and J genes are TRBV7-2 and TRBJ2-5, with D perhaps assigned TRBD1 or TRBD2 (5 bases each). This CDR3 spans 13 amino acids. Germline loops: CDR1 SGHTA, CDR2 FQGNSA. Trimming pared 6 bases from V and 2 bases from J, leaving 10 bases between. The full variable domain, in which reference TRBV7-2 and TRBJ2-5 provide the parts outside the CDR3, is GAGVSQSPSNKVTEKGKDVELRCDPISGHTALYWYRQSLGQGLEFLIYFQGNSAPDKSGLPSDRFSAERTGGSVSTLTIQRTQQEDSAVYLCASSGGRQETQYFGPGTRLLVL.

V is TRBV28 and J is TRBJ2-1; D call uncertain. Trimming shortened V by 7 bases and J by 2 bases, and 18 bases separated the two germline ends. The germline V gene encodes CDR1 MDHEN and CDR2 SYDVKM. The CDR3 runs 16 residues. The CDR3 reads CASTAPAVSAYNEQFF. The DNA of the CDR3 is TGTGCCAGCACGGCCCCAGCAGTGTCCGCCTACAATGAGCAGTTCTTC.

V is TRBV7-2 and J is TRBJ2-1; TRBD2 might be the D (6 bases). The CDR3 is 15 residues long. The germline V and J ends were trimmed by 3 bases and 4 bases, with 13 bases remaining between them. The V gene's germline CDR1 is SGHTA and CDR2 FQGNSA. This CDR3 is CASSLNSGLYNEQFF. The CDR3 coding sequence is TGTGCCAGCAGCTTGAACAGCGGGTTGTACAATGAGCAGTTCTTC.

This clonotype was recorded a few times. This sequence joins TRBV20-1 and TRBJ2-7; 11 bases map to TRBD2. CDR1 DFQATT and CDR2 SNEGSKA come from the germline V gene (reference sequence). The junction had 9 bases not matched to a gene; V was cut back by 3 bases and J by 5 bases. The CDR3 sequence is 15 residues long. CDR3 residues: CSASVAGGPRHEQYF. The CDR3 region has the DNA TGCAGTGCTAGTGTAGCGGGAGGGCCAAGGCACGAGCAGTACTTC.

This clonotype was detected only a few times. The chain couples TRBV27 to TRBJ2-7; 9 bases align to TRBD1. V shed 2 bases, J shed 2 bases, and the junction held 19 bases outside the gene matches. CDR3 length: 20 amino acids. Germline CDR1 is MNHEY and CDR2 is SMNVEV (reference sequence). The CDR3: CASSLLPPGQGGFSAYEQYF. The CDR3 coding sequence is TGTGCCAGCAGTTTACTGCCCCCGGGACAGGGAGGGTTTAGCGCCTACGAGCAGTACTTC.

This clonotype was detected only a few times. The rearrangement uses TRBV20-1 and TRBJ2-1; 12 nucleotides align to TRBD2. Germline V gene sequence: CDR1 DFQATT, CDR2 SNEGSKA (reference sequence). Trimming removed 3 bases from V and 8 bases from J; junction bases left unmatched: 5. CDR3 length: 14 residues. The CDR3 loop reads CSARTLAGGHEQFF. The CDR3 nucleotides are TGCAGTGCTAGGACCCTAGCGGGAGGGCATGAGCAGTTCTTC.

Only one count was recorded for this clonotype. The chain couples TRBV9 to TRBJ2-1, with D perhaps matching TRBD1 (6 bases). Trimming cost V 4 bases and J 7 bases, with 18 bases left between them. Germline assignment: CDR1 SGDLS and CDR2 YYNGEE. The CDR3 runs to 15 residues. The CDR3 spells CASSPDRSAQNEQFF. The CDR3 DNA is TGTGCCAGCAGCCCCGACAGGTCTGCGCAGAATGAGCAGTTCTTC.

This clonotype has a handful of counts. Since a much larger clone is just one base distant, this may be a read error. The CDR3 region has the DNA TGTGCCAGCAGCCAGGGACTAGATTCCTACAATGAGCAGTACTTC. This sequence encodes CASSQGLDSYNEQYF. The gene calls are TRBV7-7 and TRBJ2-1; 8 bases line up with TRBD2. TRBJ2-7 explains the end of the DNA better; the J call may be wrong. The CDR3 runs to 15 residues. Germline CDR1 and CDR2: SSHAT and FNYEAQ (reference sequence).